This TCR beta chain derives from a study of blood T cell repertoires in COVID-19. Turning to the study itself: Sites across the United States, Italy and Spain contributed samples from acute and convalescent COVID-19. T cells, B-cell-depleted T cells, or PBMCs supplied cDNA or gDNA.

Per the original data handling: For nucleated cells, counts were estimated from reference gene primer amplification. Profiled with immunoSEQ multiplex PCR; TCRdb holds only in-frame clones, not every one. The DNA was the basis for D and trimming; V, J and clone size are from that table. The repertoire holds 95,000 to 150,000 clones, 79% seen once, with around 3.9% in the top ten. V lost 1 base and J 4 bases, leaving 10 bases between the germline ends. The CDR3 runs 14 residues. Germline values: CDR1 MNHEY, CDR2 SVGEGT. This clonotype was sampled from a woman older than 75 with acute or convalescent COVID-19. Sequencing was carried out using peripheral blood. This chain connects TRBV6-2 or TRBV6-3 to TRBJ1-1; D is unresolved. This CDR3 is CASSYYRMGTEAFF. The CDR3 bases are TGTGCCAGCAGTTACTACAGAATGGGCACTGAAGCTTTCTTT.